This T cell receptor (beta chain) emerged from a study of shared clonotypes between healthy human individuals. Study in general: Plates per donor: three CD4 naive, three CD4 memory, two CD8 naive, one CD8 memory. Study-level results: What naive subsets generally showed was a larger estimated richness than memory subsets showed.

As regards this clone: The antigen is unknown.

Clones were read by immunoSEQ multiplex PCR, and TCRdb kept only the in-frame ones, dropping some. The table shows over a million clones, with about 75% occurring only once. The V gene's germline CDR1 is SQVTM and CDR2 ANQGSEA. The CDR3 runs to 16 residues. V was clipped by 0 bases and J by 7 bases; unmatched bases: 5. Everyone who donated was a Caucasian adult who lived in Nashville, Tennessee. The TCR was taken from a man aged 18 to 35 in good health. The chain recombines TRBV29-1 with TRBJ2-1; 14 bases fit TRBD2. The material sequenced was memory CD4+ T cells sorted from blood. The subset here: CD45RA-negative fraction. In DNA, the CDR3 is TGCAGCGTTGAAGATCGGGGACTAGCGGGAGTTAATGAGCAGTTCTTC. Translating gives CSVEDRGLAGVNEQFF.